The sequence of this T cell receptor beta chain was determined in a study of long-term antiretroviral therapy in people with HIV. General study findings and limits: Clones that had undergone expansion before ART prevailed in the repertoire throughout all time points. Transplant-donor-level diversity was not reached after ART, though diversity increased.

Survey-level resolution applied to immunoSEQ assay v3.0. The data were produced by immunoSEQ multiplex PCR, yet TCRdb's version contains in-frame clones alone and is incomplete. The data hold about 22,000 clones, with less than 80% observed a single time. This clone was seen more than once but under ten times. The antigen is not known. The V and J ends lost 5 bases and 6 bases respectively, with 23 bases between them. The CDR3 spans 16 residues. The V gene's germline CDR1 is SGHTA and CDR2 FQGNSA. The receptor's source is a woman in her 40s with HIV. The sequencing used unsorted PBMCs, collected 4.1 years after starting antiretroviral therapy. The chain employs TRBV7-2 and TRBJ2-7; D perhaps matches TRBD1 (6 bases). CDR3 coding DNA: TGTGCCAGCAGCACACGCCCTCCGGGTGAGGGGGTCGAGCAGTACTTC. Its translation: CASSTRPPGEGVEQYF.